The 18 T cell receptor beta chains below come from one sample, sequenced in a study of T-cell reconstitution after alpha-beta-depleted transplantation in children. Unique molecular identifiers were incorporated during preparation of the TCRbeta library. A single record per CDR3 protein comes from TCRdb applying MiXCR to the PCR reads. This table holds approximately 400,000 distinct CDR3 sequences, 9.5% to 13% found once. Sequencing was performed on PBMCs from the stem cell graft donor, taken from the stem cell graft. The receptors come from a human donor who donated a stem cell graft to a child with acute myeloid leukemia.

This clonotype occurred a few times. The chain uses TRBV7-2 and TRBJ1-2; D call uncertain. V was trimmed by 2 bases and J by 7 bases, leaving 14 bases between them. The CDR3 length is 14 residues. The V gene's germline CDR1 is SGHTA and CDR2 FQGNSA. The DNA of the CDR3 is TGTGCCAGCAGCTTACTTTTTAGGATGTTTGGCTACACCTTC. It codes for CASSLLFRMFGYTF. Combining the CDR3 with reference TRBV7-2 and TRBJ1-2 gives the whole variable domain GAGVSQSPSNKVTEKGKDVELRCDPISGHTALYWYRQSLGQGLEFLIYFQGNSAPDKSGLPSDRFSAERTGGSVSTLTIQRTQQEDSAVYLCASSLLFRMFGYTFGSGTRLTVV.

CDR3 region: CASRPGTTGGELFF. The CDR3, as DNA: TGTGCCAGCAGGCCCGGGACTACAGGCGGGGAGCTGTTTTTT. This chain joins TRBV6-1 and TRBJ2-2, with TRBD2 identical over 7 bases. Germline CDR1 MNHNS, CDR2 SASEGT. The junction had 8 bases not matched to a gene; V was cut back by 6 bases and J by 7 bases. This CDR3 region has 14 residues.

CDR3 sequence: CASSALSGLDTGELFF. Here the CDR3 DNA reads TGTGCCAGCAGCGCGCTCTCAGGGCTGGACACCGGGGAGCTGTTTTTT. The chain combines TRBV7-8 with TRBJ2-2, with a weak D call TRBD1 (5 bases). Germline loops: CDR1 SGHVS, CDR2 FQNEAQ. The V and J ends lost 5 bases and 3 bases respectively, with 16 bases between them. The CDR3 covers 16 residues. Looking up the rest from reference TRBV7-8 and TRBJ2-2 gives the full variable domain: GAGVSQSPRYKVAKRGQDVALRCDPISGHVSLFWYQQALGQGPEFLTYFQNEAQLDKSGLPSDRFFAERPEGSVSTLKIQRTQQEDSAVYLCASSALSGLDTGELFFGEGSRLTVL.

CDR3 loop: CASSEYGGNQPQHF. The CDR3 DNA follows: TGTGCCAGCAGTGAATATGGCGGCAATCAGCCCCAGCATTTT. This chain joins TRBV25-1 and TRBJ1-5; D gene ambiguous. Germline-derived CDR1 and CDR2 are MGHDK and SYGVNS. V gave up 0 bases and J gave up 2 bases, with 5 bases separating them. CDR3 length: 14 residues. The variable domain in full, completed from reference TRBV25-1 and TRBJ1-5, reads EADIYQTPRYLVIGTGKKITLECSQTMGHDKMYWYQQDPGMELHLIHYSYGVNSTEKGDLSSESTVSRIRTEHFPLTLESARPSHTSQYLCASSEYGGNQPQHFGDGTRLSIL.

The V gene is TRBV20-1, the J gene TRBJ2-1; 12 positions match TRBD2. The ends lost 3 bases at V and 5 bases at J; junction bases unmatched: 5. In germline, CDR1 is DFQATT, CDR2 SNEGSKA (reference sequence). There are 15 residues in the CDR3. In DNA form, the CDR3 reads TGCAGTGCTAGGCGGACTAGCGGGAAAAACAATGAGCAGTTCTTC. It specifies CSARRTSGKNNEQFF.

The rearrangement links TRBV18 to TRBJ2-1, with a tentative D call TRBD2 (6 bases). V dropped 3 bases and J dropped 7 bases, with 16 bases sitting between them. Germline CDR1 and CDR2: KGHSH and LQKENI. The CDR3 contains 15 residues. The CDR3 bases are TGTGCCAGCTCACCCGGAGCGGGTTTTGGTAATGAGCAGTTCTTC. Translating gives CASSPGAGFGNEQFF.

The chain carries TRBV15 and TRBJ2-2; D is unresolved. The CDR3 sequence is 15 residues long. Germline V lookup: CDR1 LNHNV, CDR2 YYDKDF (reference sequence). V shed 1 base and J shed 0 bases, with 6 bases lying between them. The CDR3 sequence is CATSRAGSNTGELFF. In DNA form, the CDR3 reads TGTGCCACCAGCAGAGCTGGGTCGAACACCGGGGAGCTGTTTTTT.

The sample holds a few counts of this clonotype. This chain joins TRBV5-1 and TRBJ1-2; 7 nucleotides agree with TRBD1. The CDR3 loop spans 13 amino acids. The V segment lost 4 bases and the J segment 8 bases; nucleotides outside the gene matches: 8. Germline V lookup: CDR1 SGHRS, CDR2 YFSETQ. The CDR3: CASSLDRALGYTF. For the CDR3, the DNA is TGCGCCAGCAGCCTAGACAGGGCTTTGGGCTACACCTTC.

The V and J genes are TRBV6-2 or TRBV6-3 and TRBJ2-1, with D maybe TRBD1 (6 bases). Per germline, CDR1 MNHEY and CDR2 SVGEGT. Trimming removed 6 bases at V and 9 bases at J, with 9 bases between. The CDR3 covers 11 residues. In nucleotides, the CDR3 is TGTGCCAGCAGGAAGGACAGTGAGCAGTTCTTC. Its protein product is CASRKDSEQFF.

A remark on this clonotype: A read error may explain this, as a much larger clone is one base away. The chain carries TRBV12-3 or TRBV12-4 and TRBJ1-1, with D unclear. The CDR3 totals 13 residues. CDR3 sequence: CSSKRKGSAEAFF. CDR3 sequence (DNA): TGTTCCAGTAAAAGGAAGGGCAGCGCTGAAGCTTTCTTT.

The rearrangement uses TRBV7-2 and TRBJ1-1, with TRBD1 identical over 7 bases. Germline CDR1 is SGHTA and CDR2 is FQGNSA. V dropped 6 bases and J dropped 6; count of bases not matched to a gene: 7. The CDR3 covers 13 residues. The CDR3 loop reads CASREGAPPEAFF. DNA of the CDR3: TGTGCCAGCAGAGAGGGGGCTCCGCCTGAAGCTTTCTTT.

In this sample, this clonotype turned up many times. V gene TRBV27 combines with J gene TRBJ2-5; 7 bases align to TRBD2. CDR3 size: 15 residues. J lost 2 bases, V lost 4 bases, and 7 bases had no gene match. The germline V gene encodes CDR1 MNHEY and CDR2 SMNVEV (reference sequence). The CDR3 nucleotides are TGTGCCAGCAGTTGGATCGGGGGACTACAAGAGACCCAGTACTTC. It yields the protein CASSWIGGLQETQYF.

This sequence joins TRBV5-1 and TRBJ2-5; no firm D call. Trimming removed 4 bases from V and 2 bases from J, with 12 bases in between. This CDR3 comprises 14 residues. Germline V CDR1 and CDR2: SGHRS, YFSETQ. CDR3 coding DNA: TGCGCCAGCAGCATGGCCCAAGCTCAAGAGACCCAGTACTTC. This translates into CASSMAQAQETQYF.

This chain links TRBV20-1 with TRBJ2-1; D gene ambiguous. The CDR3 has 12 residues. V gave up 1 base and J gave up 8 bases, with 9 bases separating them. Germline lookup yields CDR1 DFQATT and CDR2 SNEGSKA (reference sequence). In nucleotides, the CDR3 is TGCAGTGCTAGAGTCATCGACGATGAGCAGTTCTTC. Its protein product is CSARVIDDEQFF.

This clonotype was detected ten times or more. This chain links TRBV7-8 with TRBJ2-7; D gene unclear. V was shortened by 5 bases and J by 8 bases, with 13 bases between the two germline ends. Germline loops: CDR1 SGHVS, CDR2 FQNEAQ. The CDR3 runs 12 residues. This CDR3 reads CASSRGVQQQYF. DNA for the CDR3: TGTGCCAGCAGCCGAGGTGTACAGCAGCAGTACTTC.

The chain carries TRBV2 and TRBJ1-2; possible D gene TRBD1, 6 bases. The CDR3 contains 14 residues. The germline V gene has CDR1 SNHLY and CDR2 FYNNEI. V was cut by 3 bases and J by 2 bases, with 10 bases left in between. CDR3 residues: CASSDQTGNYGYTF. CDR3 DNA sequence: TGTGCCAGCAGTGACCAAACAGGGAACTATGGCTACACCTTC.

This clonotype has more than one count but fewer than ten. The rearrangement links TRBV5-1 to TRBJ2-1; 7 bases fit TRBD1. CDR3 size: 15 residues. Germline V gives CDR1 SGHRS, CDR2 YFSETQ. V shed 4 bases and J 1 base; nucleotides not matched to a gene: 5. The CDR3 DNA sequence: TGCGCCAGCAGCGTCACAGGGGCGTCCTACAATGAGCAGTTCTTC. It translates to CASSVTGASYNEQFF. Looking up the rest from reference TRBV5-1 and TRBJ2-1 gives the full variable domain: KAGVTQTPRYLIKTRGQQVTLSCSPISGHRSVSWYQQTPGQGLQFLFEYFSETQRNKGNFPGRFSGRQFSNSRSEMNVSTLELGDSALYLCASSVTGASYNEQFFGPGTRLTVL.

This clonotype has a handful of counts. The chain couples TRBV29-1 to TRBJ2-1; 9 nucleotides agree with TRBD1. J gave up 5 bases and V 7 bases, and 3 bases lay outside the gene matches. Germline V gene sequence: CDR1 SQVTM, CDR2 ANQGSEA. The length of the CDR3 is 12 residues. DNA for the CDR3: TGCAGCGCAGGGACAGGGAACAATGAGCAGTTCTTC. Its translation: CSAGTGNNEQFF.